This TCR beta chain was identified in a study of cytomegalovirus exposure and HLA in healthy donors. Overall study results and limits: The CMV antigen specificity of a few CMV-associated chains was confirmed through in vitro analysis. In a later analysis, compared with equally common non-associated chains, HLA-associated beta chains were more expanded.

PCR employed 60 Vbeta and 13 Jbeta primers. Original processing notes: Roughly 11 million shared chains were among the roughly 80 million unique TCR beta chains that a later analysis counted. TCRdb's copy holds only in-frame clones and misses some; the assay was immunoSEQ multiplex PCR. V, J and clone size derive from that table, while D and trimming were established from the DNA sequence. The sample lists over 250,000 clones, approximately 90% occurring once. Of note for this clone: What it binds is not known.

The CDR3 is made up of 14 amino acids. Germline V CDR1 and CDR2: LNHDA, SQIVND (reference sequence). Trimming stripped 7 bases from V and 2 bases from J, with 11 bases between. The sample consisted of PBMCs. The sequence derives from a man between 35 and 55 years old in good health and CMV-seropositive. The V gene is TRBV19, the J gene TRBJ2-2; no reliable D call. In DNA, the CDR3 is TGTGCCAGTACCCCCACACAAAACACCGGGGAGCTGTTTTTT. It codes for CASTPTQNTGELFF.